This T cell receptor (beta chain) was observed in a study of blood T cell repertoires in COVID-19. Study-level background: From the United States, Italy and Spain came samples of acute and convalescent COVID-19. PBMCs, B-cell-depleted T cells, or T cells were the source of the cDNA or gDNA that made up the material.

Seattle patients were enrolled during active infection and followed longitudinally. The authors' processing: Scientists estimated how many nucleated cells there were by amplifying reference gene primers. Produced via immunoSEQ multiplex PCR; TCRdb's table is partial and in-frame only. That table gives V, J and clone size, and the DNA gave D and trimming. This repertoire shows about 16,000 clones, around 90% found once; its top ten account for roughly a third. With V trimmed by 1 base and J by 5 bases, 3 bases remained unmatched. Germline V lookup: CDR1 LGHNA, CDR2 YNFKEQ. The CDR3 is 15 residues long.

The sample consisted of peripheral blood. The gene calls are TRBV4-2 and TRBJ2-1; TRBD1 matches 9 bases. The TCR sequence derives from a woman of 80 years or more with COVID-19, enrolled during active disease. CDR3 DNA: TGTGCCAGCAGCCAAGGGGACAGGGCCCACAATGAGCAGTTCTTC. Its protein product is CASSQGDRAHNEQFF.